These 32 T cell receptor beta chains share one sample of origin, sequenced in a study of shared clonotypes between healthy human individuals. Clones were read by immunoSEQ multiplex PCR, and TCRdb kept only the in-frame ones, dropping some. Of over 1.5 million clones listed, 95% to 99% are singletons. Sample: naive CD4+ T cells sorted from blood. Subset here: CD45RA+ positively selected. These TCRs come from a man between 25 and 39 years old in good health.

DNA of the CDR3: TGTGCCAGTGTAAAGGGACTAGCGGGAGGGCCCGATACGCAGTATTTT. Encoded protein: CASVKGLAGGPDTQYF. The genes are TRBV2 and TRBJ2-3; the match to TRBD2 covers 16 bases. J lost 6 bases, V lost 9 bases, and 9 bases had no gene match. This CDR3 is 16 amino acids long. Germline loops: CDR1 SNHLY, CDR2 FYNNEI.

The chain couples TRBV10-3 to TRBJ2-7, with TRBD2 matching 8 bases. Germline V gives CDR1 ENHRY, CDR2 SYGVKD. This CDR3 contains 14 residues. Germline trimming cut 2 bases from V and 5 bases from J; bases unmatched to any gene: 5. This CDR3 is CAISEVSGSDEQYF. The CDR3 region has the DNA TGTGCCATCAGTGAGGTGAGCGGGAGCGACGAGCAGTACTTC.

This chain connects TRBV28 to TRBJ1-1, with D unresolved. V lost 3 bases and J lost 10, with 15 bases in between. The germline V gene has CDR1 MDHEN and CDR2 SYDVKM. The CDR3 length is 13 residues. The CDR3 bases are TGTGCCAGCAGTTTCCAGGAGACTTTAGGAGCTTTCTTT. Its protein product is CASSFQETLGAFF.

The rearrangement joins TRBV27 to TRBJ2-1; D remains unclear. Per germline, CDR1 MNHEY and CDR2 SMNVEV (reference sequence). Trimming pared 3 bases from V and 0 bases from J, leaving 9 bases between. This CDR3 spans 15 amino acids. CDR3 sequence reads: CASSLRSSSYNEQFF. CDR3 coding DNA: TGTGCCAGCAGTTTGCGGAGTAGCTCCTACAATGAGCAGTTCTTC.

V gene TRBV18 combines with J gene TRBJ2-1, with D perhaps matching TRBD1 (6 bases). Trimming removed 3 bases from V and 6 bases from J, with 21 bases in between. The CDR3 has 17 residues. Germline CDR1 KGHSH, CDR2 LQKENI. The chain's CDR3 is CASSPGWSTGSTNEQFF. The CDR3 coding sequence is TGTGCCAGCTCACCGGGGTGGTCGACAGGCTCTACCAATGAGCAGTTCTTC. The full variable domain, with the rest looked up from reference TRBV18 and TRBJ2-1, is NAGVMQNPRHLVRRRGQEARLRCSPMKGHSHVYWYRQLPEEGLKFMVYLQKENIIDESGMPKERFSAEFPKEGPSILRIQQVVRGDSAAYFCASSPGWSTGSTNEQFFGPGTRLTVL.

V gene TRBV5-1 combines with J gene TRBJ2-5, with D unresolved. Judging by the DNA end, TRBJ2-7 fits better; the J call may be wrong. Germline CDR1 and CDR2: SGHRS and YFSETQ. This CDR3 has 14 residues. CDR3 loop: CASSLTVAAYEQYF. CDR3 DNA: TGCGCCAGCAGCTTGACCGTCGCAGCCTACGAGCAGTACTTC.

Details on this clone: Additional DNA sequences in this sample encode the identical CDR3. The genes are TRBV28 and TRBJ1-1; D gene uncertain. The germline V gene encodes CDR1 MDHEN and CDR2 SYDVKM. The V and J ends lost 3 bases and 1 base respectively, with 3 bases between them. The CDR3 is 12 residues long. This CDR3 reads CASSFRNTEAFF. The CDR3 DNA is TGTGCCAGCAGTTTCAGGAACACTGAAGCTTTCTTT.

This chain links TRBV5-4 with TRBJ2-6, with D tentatively TRBD1 (5 bases). This CDR3 is built from 14 residues. Germline V gene sequence: CDR1 SGHNT, CDR2 YYREEE (reference sequence). Trimming pared 0 bases from V and 15 bases from J, leaving 16 bases between. CDR3 DNA: TGTGCCAGCAGCTTGGAGGCAGGGCCCCGTGGCCTGACTTTC. Its translation is CASSLEAGPRGLTF.

The count of this clone is one. The gene calls are TRBV7-6 and TRBJ1-5; no definite D call. CDR1 is SGHVS and CDR2 is FNYEAQ in the germline V gene. The CDR3 extends over 14 amino acids. The V and J ends lost 1 base and 9 bases respectively, with 13 bases between them. The CDR3 sequence: CASSLDVLPGPQHF. The CDR3 nucleotides are TGTGCCAGCAGCTTAGATGTCCTCCCGGGGCCCCAGCATTTT.

This clone showed up just once. The genes are TRBV5-6 and TRBJ2-4, with unresolved D. Between the trimmed V and J ends, which lost 1 base and 5 bases, there was a span of 16 bases. The germline V gene has CDR1 SGHDT and CDR2 YYEEEE. This CDR3 contains 16 residues. In DNA, the CDR3 is TGTGCCAGCAGCTTGCAGTTGGGCCTAGACGAAAACATTCAGTACTTC. As protein: CASSLQLGLDENIQYF.

The V and J genes are TRBV9 and TRBJ2-3; D gene ambiguous. V lost 0 bases, J lost 10 bases, and 12 bases lay in between. CDR1 and CDR2 (germline): SGDLS, YYNGEE. The CDR3 sequence is 13 residues long. The CDR3 nucleotides are TGTGCCAGCAGCGTAGAAGCACACTCGCCGCAGTATTTT. It yields the protein CASSVEAHSPQYF. Using reference TRBV9 and TRBJ2-3 for the parts outside the CDR3, the full variable domain is DSGVTQTPKHLITATGQRVTLRCSPRSGDLSVYWYQQSLDQGLQFLIQYYNGEERAKGNILERFSAQQFPDLHSELNLSSLELGDSALYFCASSVEAHSPQYFGPGTRLTVL.

This sequence joins TRBV6-1 and TRBJ2-5; D gene unclear. The CDR3 extends over 12 amino acids. Trimming took 4 bases from V and 9 from J, leaving 12 bases between them. Germline V gives CDR1 MNHNS, CDR2 SASEGT. CDR3 nucleotides: TGTGCCAGCAGTGCCCCGACGTGGGCCCAGTACTTC. Its translation: CASSAPTWAQYF.

The J gene is TRBJ2-2, the V gene TRBV5-5, with D unclear. The V gene's germline CDR1 is SGHKS and CDR2 YYEKEE (reference sequence). This CDR3 has 15 residues. V gave up 4 bases and J gave up 0 bases, with 10 bases separating them. DNA for the CDR3: TGTGCCAGCAGCCCCGAACCGACGAACACCGGGGAGCTGTTTTTT. Amino acids: CASSPEPTNTGELFF.

The J gene is TRBJ2-7, the V gene TRBV7-9; TRBD1 agrees at 10 bases. The V segment lost 4 bases and the J segment 3 bases; nucleotides outside the gene matches: 9. Germline CDR1 reads SEHNR; CDR2 reads FQNEAQ (reference sequence). CDR3 length equals 16 residues. For the CDR3, the DNA is TGTGCCAGCAGCTCGCTCTGGGACAGGGGTGACTACGAGCAGTACTTC. Translation gives CASSSLWDRGDYEQYF.

This sequence joins TRBV6-6 and TRBJ2-5, with 8 bases that match TRBD2. The junction had 2 bases not matched to a gene; V was cut back by 6 bases and J by 5 bases. The CDR3 is 12 amino acids. CDR1 and CDR2 (germline): MNHNY, SVGAGI (reference sequence). The CDR3: CASSGREETQYF. The CDR3 nucleotides read TGTGCCAGCAGCGGGAGGGAGGAGACCCAGTACTTC.

The gene calls are TRBV5-6 and TRBJ1-1; no clear D. The germline V and J ends were trimmed by 0 bases and 1 base, with 7 bases remaining between them. The CDR3 is 14 amino acids. Germline CDR1 is SGHDT and CDR2 is YYEEEE. This CDR3 is CASSLAGWNTEAFF. In nucleotides, the CDR3 is TGTGCCAGCAGCTTGGCTGGGTGGAACACTGAAGCTTTCTTT.

The chain combines TRBV9 with TRBJ2-1; TRBD2 agrees at 12 bases. The germline gives CDR1 SGDLS, CDR2 YYNGEE. The length of the CDR3 is 19 residues. J lost 0 bases, V lost 6 bases, and 13 bases had no gene match. CDR3: CASNLGLAGLGSSYNEQFF. The CDR3 nucleotides are TGTGCCAGCAACCTTGGACTAGCGGGATTAGGGAGCTCCTACAATGAGCAGTTCTTC.

The chain employs TRBV5-4 and TRBJ2-5; 9 bases are a match to TRBD1. J lost 3 bases, V lost 4 bases, and 4 bases had no gene match. CDR1 and CDR2 from the germline V gene are SGHNT and YYREEE (reference sequence). CDR3 length equals 14 residues. The CDR3 region has the DNA TGTGCCAGCAGCAAGGGACAGGGAGAAGAGACCCAGTACTTC. This codes for CASSKGQGEETQYF.

The chain combines TRBV6-5 with TRBJ2-7; 9 bases are a match to TRBD2. The germline V gene encodes CDR1 MNHEY and CDR2 SVGAGI. The CDR3 is 13 residues long. Unmatched junction bases numbered 9, after V lost 10 bases and J lost 5 bases. Here the CDR3 reads CATVGAGGDEQYF. The CDR3 bases are TGTGCCACGGTAGGGGCGGGAGGGGACGAGCAGTACTTC.

The rearrangement links TRBV20-1 to TRBJ2-3; TRBD1 matches at 7 bases. This CDR3 spans 11 amino acids. The germline gives CDR1 DFQATT, CDR2 SNEGSKA (reference sequence). The junction had 4 bases not matched to a gene; V was cut back by 6 bases and J by 7 bases. CDR3 sequence reads: CSAAQGNTQYF. For the CDR3, the DNA is TGCAGTGCCGCACAGGGGAATACGCAGTATTTT.

The V call is TRBV4-3, the J call TRBJ2-7; the match to TRBD1 covers 8 bases. Looked up from germline, CDR1 is LGHNA and CDR2 is YSLEER. The V gene end was trimmed by 8 bases and the J gene end by 5 bases; junction bases not matched to a gene: 14. The CDR3 length is 15 residues. The CDR3 sequence: CASALKDRVGDEQYF. The CDR3 DNA sequence: TGCGCCAGCGCACTCAAGGACAGGGTCGGGGACGAGCAGTACTTC.

The rearrangement links TRBV11-1 to TRBJ2-1; 7 positions agree with TRBD2. The CDR3 sequence is 15 residues long. The germline CDR1 and CDR2 sequences are SGHAT and FQDESV (reference sequence). Losses at the gene ends were 1 base for V and 8 bases for J; bases not matched to a gene: 8. In DNA form, the CDR3 reads TGTGCCAGCAGCTTAGGAAGGCGGGAGACAGATGAGCAGTTCTTC. This sequence encodes CASSLGRRETDEQFF.

V is TRBV27 and J is TRBJ2-3; 7 bases map to TRBD1. Germline V gives CDR1 MNHEY, CDR2 SMNVEV (reference sequence). V shed 5 bases, J shed 3 bases, and the junction held 8 bases outside the gene matches. The CDR3 is 15 amino acids. In DNA, the CDR3 is TGTGCCAGCAGTCCCGGTGGCAGGGGGACAGATACGCAGTATTTT. Amino acids: CASSPGGRGTDTQYF.

The chain combines TRBV5-1 with TRBJ2-5, with TRBD1 matching over 11 bases. CDR1 SGHRS and CDR2 YFSETQ come from the germline V gene. The CDR3 sequence is 15 residues long. V lost 4 bases to trimming and J lost 4 bases; unmatched junction nucleotides: 6. The CDR3, as DNA: TGCGCCAGCAGCGCTTCCGGGACAGGGGGAGAGACCCAGTACTTC. It is translated as CASSASGTGGETQYF.

This chain uses TRBV19 with TRBJ2-7; 7 bases agree with TRBD1. Germline V gives CDR1 LNHDA, CDR2 SQIVND (reference sequence). Germline trimming cut 2 bases from V and 0 bases from J; bases unmatched to any gene: 7. CDR3 length: 16 amino acids. The CDR3 is CASSIWAGTDSYEQYF. Written as DNA, the CDR3 is TGTGCCAGTAGTATATGGGCCGGGACAGACTCCTACGAGCAGTACTTC.

This sequence joins TRBV18 and TRBJ1-4; D unresolved. CDR3 length equals 16 residues. Trimming shortened V by 0 bases and J by 5 bases, and 13 bases separated the two germline ends. CDR1 is KGHSH, CDR2 LQKENI, per germline. The CDR3 reads CASSPPSLRANEKLFF. The CDR3 nucleotides are TGTGCCAGCTCACCACCGTCGCTCAGAGCCAATGAAAAACTGTTTTTT.

The chain carries TRBV18 and TRBJ2-7; D is unclear. The CDR3 runs 12 residues. In germline, CDR1 is KGHSH, CDR2 LQKENI. With 1 base removed from V and 6 bases from J, the gap between germline ends came to 7 bases. DNA of the CDR3: TGTGCCAGCTCACCACTACCCGGCGAGCAGTACTTC. This sequence encodes CASSPLPGEQYF.

The chain couples TRBV18 to TRBJ2-7; D unclear. V shed 3 bases and J shed 9 bases, with 18 bases lying between them. Germline CDR1 is KGHSH and CDR2 is LQKENI. CDR3 length: 14 residues. CDR3 DNA: TGTGCCAGCTCACCGGCAGGTACTACGATGGTGCAGTACTTC. Translating it yields CASSPAGTTMVQYF.

The rearrangement uses TRBV10-3 and TRBJ2-7; no clear D. This CDR3 has 14 residues. V was pared by 0 bases and J by 1 base, with 7 bases between. CDR1 is ENHRY, CDR2 SYGVKD, per germline. CDR3 residues: CAISESDKSYEQYF. In DNA form, the CDR3 reads TGTGCCATCAGTGAGTCTGACAAGTCCTACGAGCAGTACTTC.

The V call is TRBV14, the J call TRBJ2-3; tentatively, D is TRBD1 (5 bases). Per the germline V gene, CDR1 is SGHDN and CDR2 is FVKESK. Deletions cut 5 bases from V and 0 bases from J, with 12 bases between. There are 15 residues in the CDR3. Here the CDR3 reads CASSVAGLSTDTQYF. The CDR3 nucleotides read TGTGCCAGCAGCGTGGCAGGGCTTAGCACAGATACGCAGTATTTT.

To note about this clone: This sample includes further DNA sequences coding for the same CDR3. The chain carries TRBV6-5 and TRBJ2-1; 9 bases agree with TRBD2. With V trimmed by 6 bases and J by 3 bases, 3 bases remained unmatched. Germline lookup yields CDR1 MNHEY and CDR2 SVGAGI. The CDR3 is made up of 14 amino acids. The CDR3 reads CASRREGSYNEQFF. The CDR3 bases are TGTGCCAGCAGGCGGGAGGGTAGCTACAATGAGCAGTTCTTC.

The chain joins TRBV28 to TRBJ1-1, with 9 bases lining up with TRBD1. Trimming removed 5 bases from V and 10 bases from J; junction bases left unmatched: 8. CDR1 and CDR2 from the germline V gene are MDHEN and SYDVKM. The CDR3 contains 13 residues. The CDR3 reads CASSPTPDRGAFF. As DNA, the CDR3 is TGTGCCAGCAGTCCTACTCCGGACAGGGGAGCTTTCTTT.